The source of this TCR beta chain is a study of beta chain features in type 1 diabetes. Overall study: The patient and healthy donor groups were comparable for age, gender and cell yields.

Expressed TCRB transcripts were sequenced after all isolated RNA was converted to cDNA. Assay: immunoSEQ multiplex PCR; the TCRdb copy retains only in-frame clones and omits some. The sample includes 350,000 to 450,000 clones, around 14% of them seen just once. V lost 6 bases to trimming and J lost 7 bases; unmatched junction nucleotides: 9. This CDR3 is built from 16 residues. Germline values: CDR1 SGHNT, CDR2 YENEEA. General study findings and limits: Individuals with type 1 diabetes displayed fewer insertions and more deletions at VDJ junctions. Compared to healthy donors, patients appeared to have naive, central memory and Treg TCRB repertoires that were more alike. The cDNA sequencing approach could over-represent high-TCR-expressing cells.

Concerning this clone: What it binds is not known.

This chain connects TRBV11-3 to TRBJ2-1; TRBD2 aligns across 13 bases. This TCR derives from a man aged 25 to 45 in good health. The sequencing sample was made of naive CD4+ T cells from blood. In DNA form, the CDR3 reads TGTGCCAGCAGAGACTGGACTAGCGGGAGTGGGAATGAGCAGTTCTTC. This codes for CASRDWTSGSGNEQFF.